The rows below give T cell receptor beta chains drawn from one sample of a study of technical replicates of blood from a handful of donors. The table came from immunoSEQ multiplex PCR; TCRdb's copy has only in-frame clones and leaves some out. Seen here are under 85,000 clones, 85% to 95% observed once, and the top ten hold around 0.4%. The sequenced material came from T cells isolated from PBMCs. The receptors shown here come from a human donor in good health. Each CDR3 is given with its conserved first and last residue. D genes are given only for firm matches. Expanded clones get a size class; other rows say once, few or many, or leave the size out.

j_call v_call d_call clone_size cdr3_aa cdr3_nt
TRBJ1-4 TRBV2 . . CASSEGWELATNEKLFF TGTGCCAGCAGTGAAGGGTGGGAGCTTGCAACTAATGAAAAACTGTTTTTT
TRBJ2-7 TRBV7-2 TRBD2 . CASSSSGRPSNEQYF TGTGCCAGCAGCTCAAGCGGGAGGCCGTCGAACGAGCAGTACTTC
TRBJ2-7 TRBV28 TRBD1 . CASSQTRQGAYEQYF TGTGCCAGCAGCCAGACCCGACAGGGGGCCTACGAGCAGTACTTC
TRBJ1-2 TRBV28 TRBD1 . CASSPDLRDSRYGYTF TGTGCCAGCAGTCCGGACCTCAGGGACAGCCGGTATGGCTACACCTTC
TRBJ2-2 TRBV25-1 TRBD1 . CASSEWSVDRFPGELFF TGTGCCAGCAGTGAATGGTCGGTGGACAGGTTCCCCGGGGAGCTGTTTTTT
TRBJ1-3 TRBV6-5 . . CASSYSGGRSGNTIYF TGTGCCAGCAGTTACTCGGGGGGGAGATCGGGAAACACCATATATTTT
TRBJ1-1 TRBV6-5 . . CASSYHGGNTEAFF TGTGCCAGCAGTTACCACGGGGGGAACACTGAAGCTTTCTTT
TRBJ1-1 TRBV27 TRBD1 . CASSLYGTGGGSEAFF TGTGCCAGCAGTTTGTACGGAACAGGGGGTGGCTCTGAAGCTTTCTTT
TRBJ1-1 TRBV7-3 TRBD1 few CASSQGTGSTEAFF TGTGCCAGCAGCCAAGGGACAGGATCCACTGAAGCTTTCTTT
TRBJ2-2 TRBV15 TRBD2 . CACGPQREGNGELFF TGTGCTTGCGGACCCCAGCGGGAGGGGAACGGGGAGCTGTTTTTT
TRBJ2-7 TRBV10-3 TRBD2 . CAISESEAGVAHEQYF TGTGCCATCAGTGAGTCTGAAGCGGGGGTAGCCCACGAGCAGTACTTC
TRBJ1-2 TRBV28 . . CASSLLSGAPSYGYTF TGTGCCAGCAGTTTATTGTCAGGGGCCCCTTCCTATGGCTACACCTTC
TRBJ2-1 TRBV4-1 TRBD2 once CASSQGIAGINEQFF TGCGCCAGCAGCCAAGGAATAGCGGGCATTAATGAGCAGTTCTTC
TRBJ2-5 TRBV27 . . CASSINPLRETQYF TGTGCCAGCAGTATAAACCCCCTCCGGGAGACCCAGTACTTC
TRBJ1-5 TRBV5-1 TRBD1 . CASSLGTGRDQPQHF TGCGCCAGCAGCTTAGGGACAGGGAGGGATCAGCCCCAGCATTTT
TRBJ2-1 TRBV13 . . CASSYDRYNEQFF TGTGCCAGCAGCTACGACAGATACAATGAGCAGTTCTTC
TRBJ1-1 TRBV7-9 . . CASSLMTDSEAFF TGTGCCAGCAGCTTGATGACAGACTCTGAAGCTTTCTTT
TRBJ2-7 TRBV29-1 . once CSVETGQTYEQYF TGCAGCGTTGAAACAGGCCAGACCTACGAGCAGTACTTC
TRBJ2-7 TRBV6-1 TRBD2 . CASTTSGIYEQYF TGTGCCAGCACGACTAGCGGCATCTACGAGCAGTACTTC
TRBJ2-1 TRBV29-1 . . CSVEGIAEYTYNEQFF TGCAGCGTTGAAGGGATAGCGGAATACACCTACAATGAGCAGTTCTTC
TRBJ1-1 TRBV9 . . CASSEWIGGTEAFF TGTGCCAGCAGCGAGTGGATCGGGGGGACTGAAGCTTTCTTT
TRBJ2-1 TRBV30 . . CAWSDSSYNEQFF TGTGCCTGGAGTGACAGCTCCTACAATGAGCAGTTCTTC
TRBJ2-6 TRBV2 . . CALEGAGANVLTF TGTGCCCTTGAAGGAGCTGGGGCCAACGTCCTGACTTTC
TRBJ2-2 TRBV5-4 . . CASSLDWGANTGELFF TGTGCCAGCAGCTTGGATTGGGGAGCGAACACCGGGGAGCTGTTTTTT
TRBJ1-2 TRBV6-6 TRBD1 . CASSYEGATGYTF TGTGCCAGCAGTTATGAGGGGGCGACTGGCTACACCTTC
TRBJ1-1 TRBV6-6 TRBD1 . CASSPQGGYTEAFF TGTGCCAGCTCCCCTCAAGGGGGCTACACTGAAGCTTTCTTT
TRBJ2-7 TRBV7-3 TRBD2 . CASSLGLAQPYEQYF TGTGCCAGCAGCTTGGGACTAGCGCAACCCTACGAGCAGTACTTC